The entry below describes one T cell receptor beta chain. Its antigen remains undetermined. Per-base quality was not reported, and no clone a single base away is much larger than it. The immunoSEQ Assay, a bias-controlled multiplex PCR, was used to amplify TCRbeta CDR3 regions from genomic DNA. In the source study's methods: Within the assay, amplification of reference gene primers was used to estimate how many nucleated cells each sample contained. To quantify the absolute abundance of each unique TCRbeta CDR3 rearrangement, sequence reads were collapsed and filtered. For each sample, productive Simpson clonality was calculated by taking the square root of Simpson's diversity index across productive rearrangements. Not all clones reach the TCRdb copy of this immuneACCESS table, which keeps in-frame sequences only. Checked studies attribute under half of the gap to unresolved V genes and leave the rest unexplained. D and trimming come from the DNA, and the V and J calls and clone size come from that table. Within this sample are 100,000 to 150,000 clones, with roughly 86% of them counted one time only. The top ten clonotypes cover over 3.5% of the sample.

The collaborating institutions used their own protocols to collect whole blood in K2EDTA tubes. Collaborator samples were shipped for TCRbeta analysis as frozen whole blood, isolated PBMCs, or DNA extracted from either sample type. The sample comes from a study of blood T cell repertoires in COVID-19 (dated by TCRdb to the early 2020s). At the level of the whole study: The collaborator samples originated in the United States, Italy and Spain and spanned the acute and convalescent phases of COVID-19. The material from the prospective study consisted of cDNA or gDNA derived from T cells, B-cell-depleted T cells, or PBMCs. Deeply sampled blood TCRbeta repertoires from subjects exposed to, actively infected with, or recovered from COVID-19 were included in the dataset. The repertoires were released in a freely available public database meant as a resource for research on the immune response to SARS-CoV-2. The samples were drawn from two sources: the first 160 participants of the ongoing ImmuneRACE study, and about 1,300 subjects contributed by 6 global collaborators. Nearly every sample came with metadata listing a de-identified subject ID, COVID-19 status, age in years and sex. Where available, HLA class I and class II types were obtained from metadata supplied by the sample provider rather than from assay-based typing.

From the cysteine up to the phenylalanine, the CDR3 has a length of 12 residues. Solely the CDR3 DNA is kept, with 36 bases framed from the first base. As encoded in the germline V gene (reference sequence), CDR1 is SEHNR while CDR2 is FQNEAQ. A distance of 14 bases separates the germline ends of V and J, which lose 5 bases and 10 bases respectively. What the research found in general, with its limitations: The quantity of clinical and demographic metadata differed by source and by participant and was supplied without curation.

The V and J segments used are TRBV7-9 and TRBJ1-1; the D region possibly corresponds to TRBD1 (6 bases align). Sequencing was done on a sample of peripheral blood. The source is a woman aged 60-70 years with acute or convalescent COVID-19. The DNA sequence is as follows: TGTGCCAGCAGCCCAGGGGTCGCGGGAGCTTTCTTT. It is translated as CASSPGVAGAFF.